Presented here are 21 T cell receptor beta chains from one specimen sequenced in a study of cytomegalovirus exposure and HLA in healthy donors. Produced via immunoSEQ multiplex PCR; TCRdb's table is partial and in-frame only. The profile shows tens of thousands of clones, roughly nine tenths of them singletons. Sequencing used PBMCs. The receptors stem from a man younger than 30 in good health and CMV-seronegative.

The chain's CDR3 is CSVDQGNYGYTF. In DNA, the CDR3 is TGCAGCGTTGATCAGGGTAACTATGGCTACACCTTC. This chain uses TRBV29-1 with TRBJ1-2, with TRBD1 as a possible D gene (5 bases). Germline assignment: CDR1 SQVTM and CDR2 ANQGSEA. Between the trimmed V and J ends, which lost 3 bases and 1 base, there was a span of 6 bases. The CDR3 is made up of 12 amino acids.

The chain carries TRBV28 and TRBJ1-2, with D perhaps TRBD1 (6 bases). This CDR3 is built from 15 residues. CDR1 and CDR2 from the germline V gene are MDHEN and SYDVKM. V was pared by 4 bases and J by 4 bases, with 16 bases between. Written as DNA, the CDR3 is TGTGCCAGCAGTTCCTACAGGGAACTTACCTATGGCTACACCTTC. It encodes CASSSYRELTYGYTF.

The chain combines TRBV25-1 with TRBJ2-5; D is possibly TRBD2 (6 bases). CDR3 size: 13 residues. The germline gives CDR1 MGHDK, CDR2 SYGVNS. V was trimmed by 10 bases and J by 3 bases, leaving 15 bases between them. For the CDR3, the DNA is TGTGCCACCAAGCAGATAGCGGAAGAGACCCAGTACTTC. Its translation is CATKQIAEETQYF. The entire variable domain, with the rest obtained from reference TRBV25-1 and TRBJ2-5, is as follows: EADIYQTPRYLVIGTGKKITLECSQTMGHDKMYWYQQDPGMELHLIHYSYGVNSTEKGDLSSESTVSRIRTEHFPLTLESARPSHTSQYLCATKQIAEETQYFGPGTRLLVL.

In its sample, this clone was seen a few times. The V call is TRBV5-1, the J call TRBJ2-1; the match to TRBD2 covers 10 bases. V was pared by 5 bases and J by 0 bases, with 11 bases of the junction left unmatched. CDR3 length: 18 residues. CDR1 is SGHRS and CDR2 is YFSETQ in the germline V gene. The DNA for the CDR3 is TGCGCCAGCAGTTACGGGACTAGCGCCCTTAGCTCCTACAATGAGCAGTTCTTC. This gives the protein CASSYGTSALSSYNEQFF.

The chain joins TRBV19 to TRBJ2-1; weak D call: TRBD2 (6 bases). The CDR3 has 15 residues. Germline lookup yields CDR1 LNHDA and CDR2 SQIVND (reference sequence). V shed 4 bases and J shed 8 bases, with 18 bases lying between them. CDR3 residues: CASSTPLARVDEQFF. CDR3 DNA: TGTGCCAGTAGTACTCCACTAGCCCGGGTGGATGAGCAGTTCTTC.

This sequence joins TRBV27 and TRBJ1-2; D unclear. V was cut by 3 bases and J by 4 bases, with 12 bases left in between. Germline values: CDR1 MNHEY, CDR2 SMNVEV (reference sequence). This CDR3 spans 14 amino acids. The CDR3 region is CASSFEGNSYGYTF. CDR3 sequence (DNA): TGTGCCAGCAGTTTCGAGGGTAACAGCTATGGCTACACCTTC.

This chain uses TRBV7-8 with TRBJ2-7; 7 bases line up with TRBD1. V gave up 6 bases and J gave up 6 bases; unmatched junction bases: 14. The germline gives CDR1 SGHVS, CDR2 FQNEAQ. CDR3 length equals 15 residues. Here the CDR3 reads CASRPRTGAGVEQYF. DNA of the CDR3: TGTGCCAGCAGACCTAGGACAGGTGCTGGGGTCGAGCAGTACTTC.

This chain links TRBV28 with TRBJ1-1; possible D gene TRBD1, 6 bases. CDR1 and CDR2 (germline): MDHEN, SYDVKM. V lost 7 bases and J lost 3, with 18 bases in between. The CDR3 sequence is 15 residues long. The CDR3 here is CASNTTPGQDTEAFF. The CDR3 DNA sequence: TGTGCCAGCAATACCACGCCGGGACAAGACACTGAAGCTTTCTTT. The variable domain in full, completed from reference TRBV28 and TRBJ1-1, reads DVKVTQSSRYLVKRTGEKVFLECVQDMDHENMFWYRQDPGLGLRLIYFSYDVKMKEKGDIPEGYSVSREKKERFSLILESASTNQTSMYLCASNTTPGQDTEAFFGQGTRLTVV.

This sequence joins TRBV28 and TRBJ2-1; TRBD2 aligns across 12 bases. CDR1 MDHEN and CDR2 SYDVKM come from the germline V gene. J lost 5 bases, V lost 3 bases, and 5 bases had no gene match. The CDR3 runs to 16 residues. The CDR3 here is CASSFGGLAGNNEQFF. The DNA for the CDR3 is TGTGCCAGCAGTTTCGGGGGACTAGCGGGCAACAATGAGCAGTTCTTC.

This chain links TRBV19 with TRBJ1-5, with TRBD1 as a possible D gene (6 bases). V shed 3 bases and J shed 7 bases, with 10 bases lying between them. The CDR3 has 13 amino acids. Germline V CDR1 and CDR2: LNHDA, SQIVND (reference sequence). In DNA, the CDR3 is TGTGCCAGTAGTATGGGGGCGGAACAGCCCCAGCATTTT. Translating gives CASSMGAEQPQHF.

J is TRBJ2-3 and V is TRBV19, with unresolved D. The CDR3 loop spans 13 amino acids. V was cut by 3 bases and J by 6 bases, with 10 bases left in between. CDR1 is LNHDA, CDR2 SQIVND, per germline (reference sequence). The CDR3 DNA reads as TGTGCCAGTAGTATGGCTCTCGCCGATACGCAGTATTTT. Translating gives CASSMALADTQYF.

The CDR3 region is CASSTGTGGAVHGYTF. DNA of the CDR3: TGTGCCAGCAGCACCGGGACAGGGGGCGCGGTACATGGCTACACCTTC. V and J are TRBV7-2 and TRBJ1-2; 12 nucleotides line up with TRBD1. Per germline, CDR1 SGHTA and CDR2 FQGNSA. CDR3 size: 16 residues. V lost 5 bases and J lost 6; bases outside the gene matches: 10.

This rearrangement joins TRBV25-1 to TRBJ1-4; D gene ambiguous. The length of the CDR3 is 15 residues. Germline CDR1 reads MGHDK; CDR2 reads SYGVNS. V gave up 3 bases and J gave up 5 bases, with 13 bases separating them. This CDR3 reads CASSDHGVYNEKLFF. In DNA form, the CDR3 reads TGTGCCAGCAGTGATCACGGGGTCTACAATGAAAAACTGTTTTTT.

V gene TRBV19 combines with J gene TRBJ2-1; TRBD2 agrees at 7 bases. The CDR3 spans 15 residues. Trimming removed 6 bases from V and 0 bases from J; junction bases left unmatched: 5. Germline assignment: CDR1 LNHDA and CDR2 SQIVND (reference sequence). CDR3 amino acids: CASSLAEISYNEQFF. In DNA form, the CDR3 reads TGTGCCAGTAGCCTAGCGGAGATCTCCTACAATGAGCAGTTCTTC.

J is TRBJ1-1 and V is TRBV2; 8 bases are a match to TRBD1. J was trimmed by 2 bases and V by 6 bases; bases with no gene match: 8. This CDR3 has 15 residues. Germline-derived CDR1 and CDR2 are SNHLY and FYNNEI. CDR3: CASRTQGAENTEAFF. DNA of the CDR3: TGTGCCAGCAGGACTCAGGGGGCTGAAAACACTGAAGCTTTCTTT.

This clone was observed a single time. V usage is TRBV11-2 and J usage is TRBJ2-1; D ambiguous. V shed 3 bases and J shed 8 bases, with 14 bases lying between them. The CDR3 is made up of 14 amino acids. The germline CDR1 and CDR2 sequences are SGHAT and FQNNGV. In nucleotides, the CDR3 is TGTGCCAGCAGCTTTCATTCCCTAGAGGATGAGCAGTTCTTC. This codes for CASSFHSLEDEQFF.

Only one count was recorded for this clone. V usage is TRBV4-3 and J usage is TRBJ2-7; 7 positions agree with TRBD2. Germline loops: CDR1 LGHNA, CDR2 YSLEER. The junction had 3 bases not matched to a gene; V was cut back by 1 base and J by 0 bases. The CDR3 contains 15 residues. The CDR3 here is CASSQGASGSYEQYF. Written as DNA, the CDR3 is TGCGCCAGCAGCCAAGGGGCTAGCGGCTCCTACGAGCAGTACTTC.

The J gene is TRBJ2-2, the V gene TRBV4-2, with 11 bases lining up with TRBD1. CDR3 size: 18 residues. Germline CDR1 is LGHNA and CDR2 is YNFKEQ. V lost 3 bases to trimming and J lost 0 bases; unmatched junction nucleotides: 6. CDR3 loop: CASSQGQGEATNTGELFF. In DNA form, the CDR3 reads TGTGCCAGCAGCCAGGGACAGGGGGAAGCCACGAACACCGGGGAGCTGTTTTTT.

The chain joins TRBV23-1 to TRBJ1-5; D remains ambiguous. TRBV23-1 qualifies as an ORF whose function is uncertain. V dropped 4 bases and J dropped 2 bases, with 9 bases sitting between them. This CDR3 has 14 residues. The CDR3 here is CASSLAEGNQPQHF. The CDR3 coding sequence is TGCGCCAGCAGTCTCGCAGAGGGCAATCAGCCCCAGCATTTT.

The V and J genes are TRBV5-6 and TRBJ2-3, with 11 bases identical to TRBD2. Germline V gene sequence: CDR1 SGHDT, CDR2 YYEEEE. V shed 2 bases and J 1 base; nucleotides not matched to a gene: 9. The length of the CDR3 is 18 residues. The CDR3 DNA follows: TGTGCCAGCAGCTTCCGACTAGCGGGGATTCTAGGCACAGATACGCAGTATTTT. Amino acid sequence: CASSFRLAGILGTDTQYF.

The V and J genes are TRBV18 and TRBJ1-1; D is undetermined. Germline V gives CDR1 KGHSH, CDR2 LQKENI. The CDR3 is 13 residues long. V lost 3 bases, J lost 5 bases, and 10 bases lay in between. CDR3 coding DNA: TGTGCCAGCTCACCGGGCCTTGGGACTGAAGCTTTCTTT. Amino acid sequence: CASSPGLGTEAFF.